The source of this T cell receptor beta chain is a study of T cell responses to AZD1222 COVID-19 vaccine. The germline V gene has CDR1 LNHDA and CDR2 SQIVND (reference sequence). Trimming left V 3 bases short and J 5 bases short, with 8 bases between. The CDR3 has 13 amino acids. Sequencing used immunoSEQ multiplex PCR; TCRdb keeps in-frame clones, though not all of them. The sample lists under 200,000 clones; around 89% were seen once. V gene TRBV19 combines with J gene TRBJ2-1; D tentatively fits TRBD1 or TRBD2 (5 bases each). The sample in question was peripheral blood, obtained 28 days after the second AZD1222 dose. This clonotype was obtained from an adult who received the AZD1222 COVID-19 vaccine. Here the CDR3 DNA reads TGTGCCAGTAGTATGGGACCGAACAATGAGCAGTTCTTC. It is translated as CASSMGPNNEQFF.